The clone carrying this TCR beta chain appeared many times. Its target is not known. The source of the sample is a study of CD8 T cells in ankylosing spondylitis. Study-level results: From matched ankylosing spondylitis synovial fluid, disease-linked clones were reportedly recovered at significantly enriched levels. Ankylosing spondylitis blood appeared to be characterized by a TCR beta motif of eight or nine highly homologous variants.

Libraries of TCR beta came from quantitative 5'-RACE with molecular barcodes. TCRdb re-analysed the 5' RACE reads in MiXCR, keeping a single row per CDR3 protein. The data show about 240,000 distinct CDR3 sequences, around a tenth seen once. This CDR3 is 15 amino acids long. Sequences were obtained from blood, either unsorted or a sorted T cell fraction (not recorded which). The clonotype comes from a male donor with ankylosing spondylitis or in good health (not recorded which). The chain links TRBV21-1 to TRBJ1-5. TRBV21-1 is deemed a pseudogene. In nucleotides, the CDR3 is TGTGCCAGCAGCAAAGCGCGGACGGGCAATCAGCCCCAGCATTTT. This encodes CASSKARTGNQPQHF.